A single sample gave rise to the 11 T cell receptor beta chains below, sequenced in a study of T cells in Graves' hyperthyroidism and ophthalmopathy. Amplified TCR beta CDR3 regions derived from RNA transcripts. RT-PCR in the first round (using the HTBI primer set) targeted the TCR CDR3. TCRdb re-called the multiplex PCR reads with MiXCR, one entry per CDR3 protein. The repertoire holds more than 600,000 distinct CDR3 sequences, with about a sixth as singletons. Sequencing was performed on blood. These receptor sequences come from a man between 18 and 29 years old with Graves' hyperthyroidism.

This clonotype was recorded many times. The chain employs TRBV7-2 and TRBJ2-7; 14 bases fit TRBD2. This CDR3 has 18 amino acids. Trimming removed 5 bases from V and 5 bases from J; junction bases left unmatched: 14. Per the germline V gene, CDR1 is SGHTA and CDR2 is FQGNSA. DNA of the CDR3: TGTGCCAGCAGCCCTACCAGACTAGCGGGAGGGTGGTCCAACGAGCAGTACTTC. It specifies CASSPTRLAGGWSNEQYF.

The chain carries TRBV4-3 and TRBJ1-5, with a possible D match to TRBD1 (5 bases). The V end was cut by 0 bases, the J end by 4 bases, with 7 bases between. The CDR3 spans 14 residues. CDR1 is LGHNA, CDR2 YSLEER, per germline. The CDR3 DNA reads TGCGCCAGCAGCCAAGAACAGGTAAATCAGCCCCAGCATTTT. This sequence encodes CASSQEQVNQPQHF.

At least ten counts were recorded for this clonotype. The gene calls are TRBV2 and TRBJ1-1, with D possibly matching TRBD1 (6 bases). V was cut by 6 bases and J by 0 bases, with 11 bases left in between. CDR3 length: 14 amino acids. Germline CDR1 reads SNHLY; CDR2 reads FYNNEI. This CDR3 is CASRRTALNTEAFF. CDR3 nucleotide sequence: TGTGCCAGCAGACGGACAGCTTTGAACACTGAAGCTTTCTTT.

The chain recombines TRBV7-9 with TRBJ2-1; D gene ambiguous. This CDR3 has 12 amino acids. Germline-derived CDR1 and CDR2 are SEHNR and FQNEAQ (reference sequence). Between the trimmed V and J ends, which lost 5 bases and 9 bases, there was a span of 11 bases. CDR3 amino acids: CASSKTVLEQFF. For the CDR3, the DNA is TGTGCCAGCAGCAAAACGGTCCTTGAGCAGTTCTTC.

This clonotype was recorded many times. This chain links TRBV11-2 with TRBJ1-1, with 10 bases identical to TRBD1. V lost 5 bases, J lost 5 bases, and 5 bases stayed unmatched. The CDR3 sequence is 14 residues long. The germline V gene has CDR1 SGHAT and CDR2 FQNNGV. The CDR3 sequence is CASSLTGGRTEAFF. The CDR3 DNA is TGTGCCAGCAGCCTGACAGGGGGCAGGACTGAAGCTTTCTTT.

The chain couples TRBV20-1 to TRBJ2-7; tentative D call: TRBD2 (6 bases). CDR3 length: 17 residues. Germline V gene sequence: CDR1 DFQATT, CDR2 SNEGSKA (reference sequence). Trimming removed 0 bases at V and 2 bases at J, with 20 bases between. CDR3 amino acids: CSARDSWDRGATYEQYF. DNA for the CDR3: TGCAGTGCTAGAGATTCCTGGGACCGCGGGGCGACCTACGAGCAGTACTTC.

A remark on this clonotype: A much bigger clone sits one base away, suggesting this may be a read error. The chain uses TRBV30 and TRBJ2-7, with 9 bases fitting TRBD1. CDR3 length equals 13 residues. Trimming removed 8 bases from V and 6 bases from J; junction bases left unmatched: 11. Germline V CDR1 and CDR2: GTSNPN, SVGIG (reference sequence). The CDR3 protein is CAGGTGSTCEQYF. CDR3 bases: TGTGCCGGAGGGACAGGGTCCACCTGCGAGCAGTACTTC. The full variable domain, completed using reference TRBV30 and TRBJ2-7, is SQTIHQWPATLVQPVGSPLSLECTVEGTSNPNLYWYRQAAGRGLQLLFYSVGIGQISSEVPQNLSASRPQDRQFILSSKKLLLSDSGFYLCAGGTGSTCEQYFGPGTRLTVT.

This clonotype has at least ten counts. The chain is built from TRBV6-1 and TRBJ1-1; 7 nucleotides agree with TRBD1. This CDR3 is built from 13 residues. Germline trimming cut 8 bases from V and 4 bases from J; bases unmatched to any gene: 7. Germline assignment: CDR1 MNHNS and CDR2 SASEGT. The CDR3 nucleotides are TGTGCCAGCGGCACAGGGGTGGGCACTGAAGCTTTCTTT. Protein sequence: CASGTGVGTEAFF.

This clonotype was observed at least ten times. V and J are TRBV6-1 and TRBJ2-5; D is ambiguous. Germline-derived CDR1 and CDR2 are MNHNS and SASEGT. CDR3 size: 15 residues. Trimming took off 2 bases at V and 3 bases at J, with 13 bases between the two ends. The CDR3 nucleotides read TGTGCCAGCAGTGAAAGGGCGGAACAAAAAGAGACCCAGTACTTC. This translates into CASSERAEQKETQYF.

This clonotype has a handful of counts. The V call is TRBV29-1, the J call TRBJ1-1; 8 nucleotides agree with TRBD1. Germline V lookup: CDR1 SQVTM, CDR2 ANQGSEA. This CDR3 is built from 16 residues. J was trimmed by 2 bases and V by 3 bases; bases with no gene match: 11. CDR3 coding DNA: TGCAGCGTTGACCCTCTGGACAGGGCAAAAAACACTGAAGCTTTCTTT. Its protein is CSVDPLDRAKNTEAFF.

Many counts were recorded for this clonotype. The chain couples TRBV12-3 or TRBV12-4 to TRBJ2-3, with 11 nucleotides matching TRBD2. V trimming: 7 bases; J trimming: 6 bases; junction bases outside the gene matches: 6. This CDR3 comprises 14 residues. The CDR3 region has the DNA TGTGCCAGCACCTTTACTAGCGGGAGTGATACGCAGTATTTT. Translated, it gives CASTFTSGSDTQYF.